This T cell receptor beta chain was sequenced during a study of ipilimumab plus nivolumab after autologous stem cell transplantation. Overall study: The DLBCL cohort had primary refractory and relapsed disease, with 18-month progression-free survival of approximately 87% and 28%. Findings and caveats of the study: Per the authors, repertoire, Treg and microbiota data justify further study.

A note on this clone: Its antigen is unknown.

The protocol was immunoSEQ multiplex PCR, while the TCRdb copy is restricted to in-frame clones and leaves out a portion. The table includes 20,000 to 25,000 clones, over 70% detected once. The receptor was derived from a male donor with diffuse large B-cell lymphoma. Sequences were derived from PBMCs, sampled in a trial of ipilimumab plus nivolumab as post-transplant consolidation.

CDR3 sequence reads: CASSLYTGATFEAFF. The CDR3 nucleotides are TGTGCCAGCAGCTTGTATACGGGGGCGACATTTGAAGCTTTCTTT. This chain uses TRBV5-4 with TRBJ1-1, with TRBD1 as a possible D gene (6 bases). The germline V gene has CDR1 SGHNT and CDR2 YYREEE (reference sequence). V was cut by 1 base and J by 7 bases, with 17 bases left in between. This CDR3 is built from 15 residues.